This T cell receptor beta chain comes out of a study of CXCR3-negative and CXCR3-positive naive CD8 T cells. Researchers prepared the TRB cDNA libraries using 5' RACE with UMI labels. TCRdb re-called the 5' RACE reads; one entry per CDR3 protein, DNA not given. The sample data list roughly 100,000 distinct CDR3 sequences. The CDR3 covers 13 residues. Germline-derived CDR1 and CDR2 are DFQATT and SNEGSKA (reference sequence). In the case of this clonotype: Its antigen is not known.

The study, taken as a whole, reports: Sequencing showed both naive subsets with comparably high diversity, and memory CD8+ cells much lower. Researchers report that CXCR3-positive naive cells carry more hydrophobic TRB CDR3s than CXCR3-negative naive cells. Memory, not naive, CXCR3-negative and CXCR3-positive cells differed in TRBV-TRBJ usage. With surface CD5 comparable between naive subsets, TCR strength was estimated using properties derived from the TRB CDR3.

The sample taken for sequencing was naive CXCR3+ CD8+ T cells from blood. Subset in this sample: CD45RO-CCR7+CD27+CD95- naive CD8+ T cells expressing CXCR3 (TNR3+). This sequence was found in a human donor in good health. Some clones in this sample may be carry-over from other donors' samples. The V and J genes are TRBV20-1 and TRBJ2-3. CDR3 loop: CSASDREPDTQYF.